Following are 32 T cell receptor beta chains from one sample sequenced in a study of OX40 agonist ivuxolimab in advanced cancers. Produced via immunoSEQ multiplex PCR; TCRdb's table is partial and in-frame only. This table holds roughly 69,000 clones, about 90% found once. Sequencing used CD4+ or CD8+ T cells sorted from blood, obtained in a trial of the OX40 agonist ivuxolimab. The origin of the receptors is an adult with an advanced solid tumor such as melanoma, head and neck, liver or kidney cancer.

In this sample, this clone turned up once. The rearrangement uses TRBV6-1 and TRBJ1-5, with unresolved D. Germline lookup yields CDR1 MNHNS and CDR2 SASEGT. The V end was cut by 0 bases, the J end by 11 bases, with 11 bases between. The CDR3 is 13 amino acids. This CDR3 reads CASSEATQVAQHF. Here the CDR3 DNA reads TGTGCCAGCAGTGAAGCAACCCAGGTGGCCCAGCATTTT.

V usage is TRBV5-1 and J usage is TRBJ2-1; D ambiguous. The CDR3 totals 18 residues. Germline assignment: CDR1 SGHRS and CDR2 YFSETQ. V was pared by 0 bases and J by 3 bases, with 19 bases between. The CDR3: CASSLAQSTLVNYNEQFF. CDR3 nucleotide sequence: TGCGCCAGCAGCTTGGCTCAGAGTACTCTGGTAAACTACAATGAGCAGTTCTTC.

The rearrangement uses TRBV30 and TRBJ2-7, with D possibly matching TRBD2 (5 bases). The germline V gene has CDR1 GTSNPN and CDR2 SVGIG (reference sequence). V dropped 3 bases and J dropped 7 bases, with 10 bases sitting between them. This CDR3 region has 11 residues. The CDR3 loop reads CAWSEGKEQYF. The CDR3 DNA follows: TGTGCCTGGAGCGAGGGTAAAGAGCAGTACTTC.

In its sample, this clone ranks as medium-sized. The chain recombines TRBV5-1 with TRBJ2-5, with TRBD2 identical over 8 bases. V lost 0 bases to trimming and J lost 4 bases; unmatched junction nucleotides: 2. This CDR3 is built from 14 residues. Germline V lookup: CDR1 SGHRS, CDR2 YFSETQ. CDR3 sequence: CASSLAGGRETQYF. The CDR3 bases are TGCGCCAGCAGCTTGGCGGGGGGGCGAGAGACCCAGTACTTC.

The V gene is TRBV7-3, the J gene TRBJ2-1; perhaps D is TRBD1 or TRBD2 (5 bases each). V was pared by 2 bases and J by 0 bases, with 8 bases between. The length of the CDR3 is 15 residues. CDR1 is SGHTA and CDR2 is FQGTGA in the germline V gene. The CDR3 is CASSLDGTSYNEQFF. CDR3 nucleotides: TGTGCCAGCAGCTTAGACGGGACCTCCTACAATGAGCAGTTCTTC.

V and J are TRBV5-1 and TRBJ2-7; TRBD2 aligns across 10 bases. CDR1 is SGHRS, CDR2 YFSETQ, per germline. The CDR3 loop spans 17 amino acids. V was clipped by 0 bases and J by 4 bases; unmatched bases: 10. The CDR3 is CASSLVSPPSGSYEQYF. The CDR3 DNA reads TGCGCCAGCAGCTTGGTGTCCCCCCCTAGCGGGAGTTACGAGCAGTACTTC.

V gene TRBV7-3 combines with J gene TRBJ2-7; 7 bases are a match to TRBD1. CDR1 is SGHTA and CDR2 is FQGTGA in the germline V gene. Losses at the gene ends were 2 bases for V and 5 bases for J; bases not matched to a gene: 6. The CDR3 sequence is 14 residues long. CDR3: CASSLSSTGNEQYF. In DNA form, the CDR3 reads TGTGCCAGCAGCTTATCCTCGACAGGGAACGAGCAGTACTTC.

The chain couples TRBV6-4 to TRBJ2-7; possibly TRBD1 for D (6 bases). The CDR3 is 14 residues long. V shed 5 bases and J shed 2 bases, with 13 bases lying between them. Germline CDR1 and CDR2: MRHNA and SNTAGT. CDR3 region: CASSPTGRPYEQYF. Written as DNA, the CDR3 is TGTGCCAGCAGTCCGACAGGCCGACCCTACGAGCAGTACTTC.

The V gene is TRBV12-5, the J gene TRBJ1-1, with D uncertain. Between the trimmed V and J ends, which lost 1 base and 0 bases, there was a span of 6 bases. The length of the CDR3 is 14 residues. The germline V gene has CDR1 LGHNT and CDR2 FRNRAP. CDR3 nucleotide sequence: TGTGCTAGTGGTTTGGCACCCATGAACACTGAAGCTTTCTTT. Its translation is CASGLAPMNTEAFF. The full variable domain, in which reference TRBV12-5 and TRBJ1-1 provide the parts outside the CDR3, is DARVTQTPRHKVTEMGQEVTMRCQPILGHNTVFWYRQTMMQGLELLAYFRNRAPLDDSGMPKDRFSAEMPDATLATLKIQPSEPRDSAVYFCASGLAPMNTEAFFGQGTRLTVV.

This clone was seen only once. V gene TRBV5-4 combines with J gene TRBJ2-3; D might be TRBD1 or TRBD2, each matching 6 bases. The CDR3 is made up of 16 amino acids. The V gene's germline CDR1 is SGHNT and CDR2 YYREEE (reference sequence). V was clipped by 9 bases and J by 2 bases, with 22 bases between them. The CDR3 nucleotides are TGTGCCACGCAGGGGCAGGGACTCAGACTCACAGATACGCAGTATTTT. Protein sequence: CATQGQGLRLTDTQYF.

This sequence joins TRBV28 and TRBJ1-4; D is undetermined. Germline V CDR1 and CDR2: MDHEN, SYDVKM. The CDR3 totals 14 residues. The V gene lost 7 bases and the J gene lost 5 bases, with 14 bases spanning the gap. The CDR3 protein is CASTVGGINEKLFF. Written as DNA, the CDR3 is TGTGCCAGCACCGTCGGTGGGATAAATGAAAAACTGTTTTTT.

This chain joins TRBV5-4 and TRBJ2-3, with D perhaps TRBD1 (6 bases). V was pared by 4 bases and J by 0 bases, with 18 bases between. This CDR3 comprises 17 residues. CDR1 and CDR2 from the germline V gene are SGHNT and YYREEE (reference sequence). The CDR3 sequence: CASSPQDRILSTDTQYF. The CDR3 region has the DNA TGTGCCAGCAGCCCCCAGGACAGAATCCTCAGCACAGATACGCAGTATTTT.

The rearrangement joins TRBV18 to TRBJ2-5, with 9 bases that match TRBD1. This CDR3 spans 17 amino acids. Germline assignment: CDR1 KGHSH and CDR2 LQKENI. The ends lost 3 bases at V and 5 bases at J; junction bases unmatched: 13. The DNA for the CDR3 is TGTGCCAGCTCACCCGCGAGAGGGACAGGGCGTGTGGAGACCCAGTACTTC. Translated, it gives CASSPARGTGRVETQYF.

This chain links TRBV5-4 with TRBJ2-2; 11 bases align to TRBD2. This CDR3 is built from 13 residues. Germline-derived CDR1 and CDR2 are SGHNT and YYREEE (reference sequence). J gave up 7 bases and V 5 bases, and 1 base lay outside the gene matches. CDR3 coding DNA: TGTGCCAGCAGACTAGCGGGGGTCGGGGAGCTGTTTTTT. The encoded protein is CASRLAGVGELFF.

This rearrangement joins TRBV19 to TRBJ1-5; D gene uncertain. Per germline, CDR1 LNHDA and CDR2 SQIVND (reference sequence). The V gene lost 1 base and the J gene lost 9 bases, with 7 bases spanning the gap. The length of the CDR3 is 12 residues. In nucleotides, the CDR3 is TGTGCCAGTAGTATAGTTGGAGGGCCCCAGCATTTT. Translation: CASSIVGGPQHF.

J is TRBJ2-3 and V is TRBV5-1; 10 nucleotides agree with TRBD2. V shed 2 bases, J shed 2 bases, and the junction held 8 bases outside the gene matches. This CDR3 comprises 17 residues. The germline V gene has CDR1 SGHRS and CDR2 YFSETQ. CDR3 coding DNA: TGCGCCAGCAGCTTCGACCCAGCGGGAGGGTCCACAGATACGCAGTATTTT. As protein: CASSFDPAGGSTDTQYF.

V usage is TRBV5-4 and J usage is TRBJ2-3; D is perhaps TRBD2 (6 bases). The germline V gene encodes CDR1 SGHNT and CDR2 YYREEE (reference sequence). There are 17 residues in the CDR3. V shed 0 bases and J shed 4 bases, with 18 bases lying between them. The CDR3 protein is CASSLGEAGWGPDTQYF. In DNA form, the CDR3 reads TGTGCCAGCAGCTTGGGAGAAGCGGGCTGGGGACCAGATACGCAGTATTTT.

This chain links TRBV2 with TRBJ2-5, with D maybe TRBD1 (6 bases). Germline V gene data show CDR1 as SNHLY and CDR2 as FYNNEI. Between the trimmed V and J ends, which lost 9 bases and 3 bases, there was a span of 14 bases. This CDR3 has 13 residues. The CDR3 loop reads CASRSGTKETQYF. CDR3 nucleotides: TGTGCCAGTCGGTCCGGGACAAAAGAGACCCAGTACTTC.

The chain combines TRBV5-4 with TRBJ1-5, with D maybe TRBD1 (5 bases). The CDR3 covers 13 residues. CDR1 is SGHNT and CDR2 is YYREEE in the germline V gene (reference sequence). Trimming shortened V by 3 bases and J by 7 bases, and 11 bases separated the two germline ends. CDR3 region: CASSSQAGQPQHF. CDR3 nucleotide sequence: TGTGCCAGCAGCTCACAGGCAGGGCAGCCCCAGCATTTT.

The count of this clone is one. V is TRBV5-1 and J is TRBJ2-1; TRBD2 might be the D (6 bases). The V end lost 5 bases, the J end lost 12 bases, and 15 bases lay between the germline ends. The germline V gene encodes CDR1 SGHRS and CDR2 YFSETQ. The CDR3 extends over 12 amino acids. The CDR3 protein is CASSPGRDWQFF. As DNA, the CDR3 is TGCGCCAGCAGTCCCGGTAGGGACTGGCAGTTCTTC.

This clone has only one observation. In nucleotides, the CDR3 is TGTGCCAGCAGCTCGTCGACGATCGCAGATACGCAGTATTTT. This sequence encodes CASSSSTIADTQYF. This rearrangement joins TRBV7-2 to TRBJ2-3; unclear D gene. V lost 4 bases and J lost 4, with 12 bases in between. This CDR3 is 14 amino acids long. Per the germline V gene, CDR1 is SGHTA and CDR2 is FQGNSA.

This clone has just one count. The V gene is TRBV7-3, the J gene TRBJ2-2; a possible D gene is TRBD2 (5 bases). The CDR3 runs to 12 residues. V lost 4 bases and J lost 8, with 8 bases in between. The germline CDR1 and CDR2 sequences are SGHTA and FQGTGA. DNA for the CDR3: TGTGCCAGCAGCTCGGGGTTGGGGGAGCTGTTTTTT. Its translation: CASSSGLGELFF.

V gene TRBV2 combines with J gene TRBJ2-7; TRBD1 agrees at 10 bases. The CDR3 consists of 13 residues. With 8 bases clipped from V and 5 bases from J, the junction kept 6 bases outside the gene matches. Looked up from germline, CDR1 is SNHLY and CDR2 is FYNNEI. The CDR3: CASHRDRGDEQYF. As DNA, the CDR3 is TGTGCCAGCCACCGGGACAGGGGCGACGAGCAGTACTTC.

The chain has TRBV28 and TRBJ2-2, with 8 nucleotides matching TRBD1. The length of the CDR3 is 15 residues. The V gene end was trimmed by 5 bases and the J gene end by 1 base; junction bases not matched to a gene: 3. The germline V gene has CDR1 MDHEN and CDR2 SYDVKM. The CDR3 is CASSLGQGNTGELFF. The CDR3 region has the DNA TGTGCCAGCAGTCTTGGACAGGGGAACACCGGGGAGCTGTTTTTT.

As concerns this clone: Other DNA sequences of this sample code for an identical CDR3. The chain combines TRBV11-2 with TRBJ1-5; D not certain. CDR3 length equals 18 residues. Per germline, CDR1 SGHAT and CDR2 FQNNGV. The germline V and J ends were trimmed by 1 base and 3 bases, with 19 bases remaining between them. CDR3 region: CASSLVVHGQDLNQPQHF. As DNA, the CDR3 is TGTGCCAGCAGCTTAGTAGTCCACGGCCAAGACCTCAATCAGCCCCAGCATTTT.

J is TRBJ2-7 and V is TRBV7-8; tentative D call: TRBD2 (5 bases). The CDR3 has 13 amino acids. Germline CDR1 SGHVS, CDR2 FQNEAQ. Trimming removed 1 base at V and 4 bases at J, with 8 bases between. The CDR3 protein is CASSLVSGYEQYF. The CDR3 bases are TGTGCCAGCAGCTTAGTCAGCGGATACGAGCAGTACTTC.

The chain joins TRBV4-1 to TRBJ2-7; no clear D gene. The V gene lost 1 base and the J gene lost 7 bases, with 17 bases spanning the gap. Germline V CDR1 and CDR2: MGHRA, YSYEKL. The CDR3 sequence is 15 residues long. The CDR3 loop reads CASSQGLLSLSEQYF. The CDR3 DNA is TGCGCCAGCAGCCAAGGCTTGTTATCCCTATCTGAGCAGTACTTC.

The chain links TRBV5-1 to TRBJ1-2, with a weak D call TRBD1 (6 bases). V was cut by 0 bases and J by 4 bases, with 22 bases left in between. The CDR3 sequence is 18 residues long. Germline V gene data show CDR1 as SGHRS and CDR2 as YFSETQ. CDR3 nucleotides: TGCGCCAGCAGCTTGGAAGTGGGGCAATGGCGGGGGGCCTATGGCTACACCTTC. It yields the protein CASSLEVGQWRGAYGYTF.

This chain connects TRBV29-1 to TRBJ2-3; no clear D. Deletions cut 4 bases from V and 0 bases from J, with 5 bases between. CDR1 SQVTM and CDR2 ANQGSEA come from the germline V gene. CDR3 length: 12 amino acids. CDR3 sequence (DNA): TGCAGCGTTGCGCCGAGCACAGATACGCAGTATTTT. Protein: CSVAPSTDTQYF.

The J gene is TRBJ1-2, the V gene TRBV13; TRBD1 aligns across 7 bases. The CDR3 is 15 amino acids. Germline loops: CDR1 PRHDT, CDR2 FYEKMQ (reference sequence). Trimming took 2 bases from V and 0 from J; bases not matched to a gene: 3. The CDR3 sequence: CASSLRDRANYGYTF. The CDR3 nucleotides are TGTGCCAGCAGCTTACGCGACAGGGCTAACTATGGCTACACCTTC.

The chain employs TRBV7-9 and TRBJ2-7; 10 bases match TRBD1. V lost 5 bases and J lost 10; bases outside the gene matches: 8. CDR3 length equals 13 residues. CDR1 SEHNR and CDR2 FQNEAQ come from the germline V gene (reference sequence). CDR3 sequence (DNA): TGTGCCAGCAGCGCAAGGGACAGGGGCGTTCAGTACTTC. Protein sequence: CASSARDRGVQYF.

The chain couples TRBV29-1 to TRBJ2-5; TRBD2 agrees at 7 bases. CDR1 and CDR2 (germline): SQVTM, ANQGSEA. Trimming at V came to 1 base and at J to 3 bases, leaving 8 bases not matched to a gene. This CDR3 is 15 amino acids long. The CDR3 DNA follows: TGCAGCGTTGAAGGGATTGGGGCGGGAGAAGAGACCCAGTACTTC. Its protein is CSVEGIGAGEETQYF.